Each of the 2 T cell receptor beta chains below was sequenced from the same sample in a study of PD-1 blockade in classical Hodgkin lymphoma. The method was immunoSEQ multiplex PCR; TCRdb's version includes in-frame clones alone and lacks a portion of them. The sample yields around 17,000 clones, around 81% seen once. All trial patients relapsed after autologous stem cell transplantation. Thawed PBMCs underwent magnetic negative selection to yield purified CD4+ T cells. The sample in question was CD4+ T cells from blood, obtained at baseline. The receptors were gathered from a human donor with classical Hodgkin lymphoma.

J is TRBJ1-5 and V is TRBV5-1; D unresolved. Germline loops: CDR1 SGHRS, CDR2 YFSETQ. The CDR3 is 14 amino acids. V gave up 0 bases and J gave up 3 bases, with 7 bases separating them. CDR3 bases: TGCGCCAGCAGCTTGGGGTTGGACAATCAGCCCCAGCATTTT. It encodes CASSLGLDNQPQHF. Full variable domain (missing parts from reference TRBV5-1 and TRBJ1-5): KAGVTQTPRYLIKTRGQQVTLSCSPISGHRSVSWYQQTPGQGLQFLFEYFSETQRNKGNFPGRFSGRQFSNSRSEMNVSTLELGDSALYLCASSLGLDNQPQHFGDGTRLSIL.

The rearrangement uses TRBV5-1 and TRBJ1-3; 8 nucleotides align to TRBD1. Germline CDR1 SGHRS, CDR2 YFSETQ. The CDR3 covers 15 residues. V was pared by 0 bases and J by 4 bases, with 3 bases of the junction left unmatched. The CDR3 region has the DNA TGCGCCAGCAGCTTGGCCAGGGGGCCAGGAAACACCATATATTTT. Encoded protein: CASSLARGPGNTIYF.